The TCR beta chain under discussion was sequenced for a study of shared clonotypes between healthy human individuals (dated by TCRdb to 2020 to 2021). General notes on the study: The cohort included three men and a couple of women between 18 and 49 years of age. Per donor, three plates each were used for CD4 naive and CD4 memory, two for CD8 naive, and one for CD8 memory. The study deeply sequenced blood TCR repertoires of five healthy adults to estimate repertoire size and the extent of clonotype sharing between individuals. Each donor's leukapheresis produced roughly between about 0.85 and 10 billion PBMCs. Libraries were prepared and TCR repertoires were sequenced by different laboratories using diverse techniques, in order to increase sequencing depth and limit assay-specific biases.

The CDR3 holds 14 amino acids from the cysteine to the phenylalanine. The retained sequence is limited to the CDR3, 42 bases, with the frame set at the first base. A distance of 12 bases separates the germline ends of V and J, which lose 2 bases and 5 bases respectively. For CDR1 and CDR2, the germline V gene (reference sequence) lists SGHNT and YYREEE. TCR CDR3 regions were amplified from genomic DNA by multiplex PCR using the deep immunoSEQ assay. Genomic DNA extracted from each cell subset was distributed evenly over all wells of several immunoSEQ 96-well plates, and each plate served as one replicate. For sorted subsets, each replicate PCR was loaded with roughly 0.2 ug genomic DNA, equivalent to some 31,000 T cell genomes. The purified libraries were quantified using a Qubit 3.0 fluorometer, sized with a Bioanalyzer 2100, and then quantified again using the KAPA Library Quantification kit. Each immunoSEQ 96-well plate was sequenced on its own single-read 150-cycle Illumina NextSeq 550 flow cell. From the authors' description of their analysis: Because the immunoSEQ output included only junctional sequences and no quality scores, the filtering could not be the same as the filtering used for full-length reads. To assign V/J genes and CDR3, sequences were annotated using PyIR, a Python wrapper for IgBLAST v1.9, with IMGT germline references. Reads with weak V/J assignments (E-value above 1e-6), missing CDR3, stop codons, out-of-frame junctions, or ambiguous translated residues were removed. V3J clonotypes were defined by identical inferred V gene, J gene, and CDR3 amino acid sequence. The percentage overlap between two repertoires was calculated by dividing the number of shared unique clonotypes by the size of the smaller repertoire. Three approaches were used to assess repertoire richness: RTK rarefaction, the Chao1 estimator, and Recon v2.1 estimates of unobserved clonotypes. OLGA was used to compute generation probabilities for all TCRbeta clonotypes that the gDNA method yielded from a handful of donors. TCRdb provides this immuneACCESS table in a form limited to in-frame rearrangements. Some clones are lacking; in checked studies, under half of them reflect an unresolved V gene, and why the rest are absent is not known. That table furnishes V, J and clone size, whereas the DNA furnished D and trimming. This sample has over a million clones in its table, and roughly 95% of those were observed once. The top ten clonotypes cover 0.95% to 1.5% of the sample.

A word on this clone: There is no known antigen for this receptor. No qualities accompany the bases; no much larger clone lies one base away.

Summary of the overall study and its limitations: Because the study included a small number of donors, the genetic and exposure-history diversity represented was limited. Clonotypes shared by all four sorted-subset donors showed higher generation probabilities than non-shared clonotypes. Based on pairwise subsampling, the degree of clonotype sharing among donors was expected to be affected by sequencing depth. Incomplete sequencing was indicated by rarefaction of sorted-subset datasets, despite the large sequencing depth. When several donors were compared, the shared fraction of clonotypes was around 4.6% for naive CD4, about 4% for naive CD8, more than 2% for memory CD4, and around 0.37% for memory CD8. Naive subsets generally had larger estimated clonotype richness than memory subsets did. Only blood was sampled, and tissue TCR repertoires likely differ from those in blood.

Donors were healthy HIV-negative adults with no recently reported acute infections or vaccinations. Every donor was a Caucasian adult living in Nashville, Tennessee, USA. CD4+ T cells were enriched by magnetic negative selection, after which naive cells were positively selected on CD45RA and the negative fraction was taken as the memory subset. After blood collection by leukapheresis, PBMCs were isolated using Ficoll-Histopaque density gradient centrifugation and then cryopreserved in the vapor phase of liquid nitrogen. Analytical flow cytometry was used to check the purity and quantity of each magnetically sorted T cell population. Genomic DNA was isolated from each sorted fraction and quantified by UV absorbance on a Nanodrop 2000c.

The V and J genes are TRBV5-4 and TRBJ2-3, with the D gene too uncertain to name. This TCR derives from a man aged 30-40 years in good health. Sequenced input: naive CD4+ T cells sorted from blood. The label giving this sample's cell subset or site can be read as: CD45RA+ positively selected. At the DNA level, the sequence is TGTGCCAGCAGCTTAAAGGGCATGGGAGATACGCAGTATTTT. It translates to CASSLKGMGDTQYF.